This T cell receptor (beta chain) was recovered during a study of PD-L1 blockade in urothelial cancer. Study as a whole: Analysis of blood occurred 3 weeks (second dose) and 6 weeks after treatment start.

Time point meaning: peripheral blood 6 weeks after treatment start. CDR1 is MGHRA, CDR2 YSYEKL, per germline. The CDR3 spans 14 residues. About this clone itself: Sequence at one end of the junction differs from germline and may be a read error.

The assay was immunoSEQ multiplex PCR, and TCRdb's table has in-frame clones only and misses some. The sample lists about 50,000 clones; 80% to 90% were seen once. The receptor's source is a man between 65 and 80 years old with urothelial cancer. This material consisted of PBMCs, taken around atezolizumab (anti-PD-L1) treatment. The chain couples TRBV4-1 to TRBJ2-7, with D hard to call. CDR3 in amino acids: CANSQDSEHYEQYF. For the CDR3, the DNA is TGCGCCAACAGCCAGGATTCGGAGCACTACGAGCAGTACTTC.